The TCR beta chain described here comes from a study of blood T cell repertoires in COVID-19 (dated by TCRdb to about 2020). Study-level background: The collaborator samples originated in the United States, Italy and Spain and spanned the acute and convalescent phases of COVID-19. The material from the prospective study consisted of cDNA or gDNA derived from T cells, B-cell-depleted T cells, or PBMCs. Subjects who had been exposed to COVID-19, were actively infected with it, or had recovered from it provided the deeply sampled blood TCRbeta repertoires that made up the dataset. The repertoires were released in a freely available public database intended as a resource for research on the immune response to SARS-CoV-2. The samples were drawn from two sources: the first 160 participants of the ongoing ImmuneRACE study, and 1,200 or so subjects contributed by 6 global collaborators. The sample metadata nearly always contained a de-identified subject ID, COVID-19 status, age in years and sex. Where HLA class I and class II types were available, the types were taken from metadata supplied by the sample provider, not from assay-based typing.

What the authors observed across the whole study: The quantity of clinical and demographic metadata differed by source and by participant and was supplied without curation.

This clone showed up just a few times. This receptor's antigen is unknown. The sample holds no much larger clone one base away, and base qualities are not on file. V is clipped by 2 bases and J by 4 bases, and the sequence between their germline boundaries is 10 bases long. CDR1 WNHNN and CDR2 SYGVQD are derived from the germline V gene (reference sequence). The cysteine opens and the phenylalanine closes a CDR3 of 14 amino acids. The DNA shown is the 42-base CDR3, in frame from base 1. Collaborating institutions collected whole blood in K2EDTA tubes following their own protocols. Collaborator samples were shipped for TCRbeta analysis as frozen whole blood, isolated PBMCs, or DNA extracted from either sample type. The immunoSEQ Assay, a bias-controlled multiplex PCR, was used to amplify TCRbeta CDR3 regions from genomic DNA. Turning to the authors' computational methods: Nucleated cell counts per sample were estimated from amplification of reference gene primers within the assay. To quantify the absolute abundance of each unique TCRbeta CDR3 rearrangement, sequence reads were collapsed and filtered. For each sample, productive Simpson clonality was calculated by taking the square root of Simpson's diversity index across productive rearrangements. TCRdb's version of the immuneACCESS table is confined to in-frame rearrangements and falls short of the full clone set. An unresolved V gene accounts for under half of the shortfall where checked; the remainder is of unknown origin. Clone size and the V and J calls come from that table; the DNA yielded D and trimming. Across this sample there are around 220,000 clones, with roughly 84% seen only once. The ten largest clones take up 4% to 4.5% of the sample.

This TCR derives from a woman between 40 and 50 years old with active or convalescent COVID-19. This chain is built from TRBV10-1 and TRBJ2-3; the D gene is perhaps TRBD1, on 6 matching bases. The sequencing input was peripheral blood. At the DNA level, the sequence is TGCGCCAGCAGTGAGGGGGGCTGGGCAGATACGCAGTATTTT. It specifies CASSEGGWADTQYF.